One sample yielded the 24 T cell receptor beta chains listed below, sequenced in a study of OX40 agonist ivuxolimab in advanced cancers. Repertoires were generated with immunoSEQ multiplex PCR, while TCRdb's copy carries only in-frame clones and drops some. The table lists roughly 45,000 clones, around 86% of them singletons. The material sequenced was CD4+ or CD8+ T cells sorted from blood, taken in a trial of the OX40 agonist ivuxolimab. The source is an adult with an advanced solid tumor such as melanoma, head and neck, liver or kidney cancer.

The rearrangement uses TRBV11-3 and TRBJ2-2; no clear D gene. The germline V gene has CDR1 SGHNT and CDR2 YENEEA. Trimming took off 5 bases at V and 0 bases at J, with 13 bases between the two ends. The CDR3 sequence is 16 residues long. CDR3 region: CASSGRTDANTGELFF. In DNA form, the CDR3 reads TGTGCCAGCAGCGGCAGGACCGACGCGAACACCGGGGAGCTGTTTTTT.

The rearrangement uses TRBV18 and TRBJ2-7, with a weak D call TRBD1 (6 bases). V lost 4 bases and J 4 bases, leaving 14 bases between the germline ends. The CDR3 extends over 14 amino acids. The germline gives CDR1 KGHSH, CDR2 LQKENI. CDR3: CASSQGGQIYEQYF. In DNA, the CDR3 is TGTGCCAGCTCACAAGGCGGACAGATATACGAGCAGTACTTC.

The V and J genes are TRBV7-2 and TRBJ2-7; possible D gene TRBD2, 5 bases. Germline values: CDR1 SGHTA, CDR2 FQGNSA. V was clipped by 5 bases and J by 0 bases, with 14 bases between them. The CDR3 spans 15 residues. Written as DNA, the CDR3 is TGTGCCAGCAGCCTCCCCCTGGGAGCCTCCTACGAGCAGTACTTC. Amino acid sequence: CASSLPLGASYEQYF.

The chain combines TRBV7-2 with TRBJ2-7; no firm D call. The V end was cut by 2 bases, the J end by 0 bases, with 14 bases between. CDR3 length: 16 residues. CDR1 is SGHTA and CDR2 is FQGNSA in the germline V gene. The CDR3 here is CASSLLGLGTSYEQYF. The CDR3 bases are TGTGCCAGCAGCTTATTGGGTCTGGGCACCTCCTACGAGCAGTACTTC. The full variable domain, rest sourced from reference TRBV7-2 and TRBJ2-7, is GAGVSQSPSNKVTEKGKDVELRCDPISGHTALYWYRQSLGQGLEFLIYFQGNSAPDKSGLPSDRFSAERTGGSVSTLTIQRTQQEDSAVYLCASSLLGLGTSYEQYFGPGTRLTVT.

This clone has more than one count but fewer than ten. The chain has TRBV2 and TRBJ2-7; 8 bases map to TRBD2. The V gene end was trimmed by 4 bases and the J gene end by 0 bases; junction bases not matched to a gene: 2. Germline V CDR1 and CDR2: SNHLY, FYNNEI. The CDR3 totals 14 residues. The CDR3 DNA is TGTGCCAGCAGTGCGAGCGGGGGCTCCTACGAGCAGTACTTC. Translating gives CASSASGGSYEQYF. Combining the CDR3 with reference TRBV2 and TRBJ2-7 gives the whole variable domain EPEVTQTPSHQVTQMGQEVILRCVPISNHLYFYWYRQILGQKVEFLVSFYNNEISEKSEIFDDQFSVERPDGSNFTLKIRSTKLEDSAMYFCASSASGGSYEQYFGPGTRLTVT.

The chain recombines TRBV28 with TRBJ1-6; tentative D call: TRBD1 (6 bases). V dropped 6 bases and J dropped 7 bases, with 13 bases sitting between them. The CDR3 covers 14 residues. Germline V lookup: CDR1 MDHEN, CDR2 SYDVKM. The CDR3 spells CASRPGTPNSPLHF. CDR3 nucleotides: TGTGCCAGCAGACCCGGGACACCGAATTCACCCCTCCACTTT. The full variable domain, completed using reference TRBV28 and TRBJ1-6, is DVKVTQSSRYLVKRTGEKVFLECVQDMDHENMFWYRQDPGLGLRLIYFSYDVKMKEKGDIPEGYSVSREKKERFSLILESASTNQTSMYLCASRPGTPNSPLHFGNGTRLTVT.

The V call is TRBV5-1, the J call TRBJ1-1; D unresolved. CDR3 length: 14 amino acids. Germline CDR1 SGHRS, CDR2 YFSETQ. Trimming removed 0 bases at V and 11 bases at J, with 17 bases between. The CDR3 reads CASSLADGWREAFF. For the CDR3, the DNA is TGCGCCAGCAGCTTGGCCGATGGGTGGAGGGAGGCTTTCTTT.

V and J are TRBV11-1 and TRBJ2-7; TRBD1 aligns across 7 bases. Germline V gene lookup returns CDR1 SGHAT and CDR2 FQDESV (reference sequence). V was clipped by 5 bases and J by 12 bases; unmatched bases: 13. The CDR3 is made up of 13 amino acids. For the CDR3, the DNA is TGTGCCAGCAGCAAGGGAAAACGGGACAGCTGGTACTTC. This codes for CASSKGKRDSWYF.

This clone has just one count. V and J are TRBV6-1 and TRBJ2-5; 9 positions match TRBD2. Germline V gene sequence: CDR1 MNHNS, CDR2 SASEGT. Germline trimming cut 7 bases from V and 3 bases from J; bases unmatched to any gene: 6. The CDR3 has 14 amino acids. The CDR3, as DNA: TGTGCCAGCAATGCCGGGACTAGCAAAGAGACCCAGTACTTC. It specifies CASNAGTSKETQYF.

The chain has TRBV7-6 and TRBJ1-5, with 9 bases identical to TRBD1. Germline assignment: CDR1 SGHVS and CDR2 FNYEAQ. The J segment lost 0 bases and the V segment lost 3 bases, leaving 3 bases of the junction unmatched. CDR3 length: 16 amino acids. In DNA, the CDR3 is TGTGCCAGCAGCTTGGGACAGGGTTTTAGCAATCAGCCCCAGCATTTT. Encoded protein: CASSLGQGFSNQPQHF.

This sequence joins TRBV29-1 and TRBJ1-2, with D unclear. With 5 bases removed from V and 8 bases from J, the gap between germline ends came to 18 bases. The CDR3 totals 13 residues. The germline gives CDR1 SQVTM, CDR2 ANQGSEA. The DNA for the CDR3 is TGCAGCGTTTGGAGTATAGGCCTTGTAGGCTACACCTTC. As protein: CSVWSIGLVGYTF. Supplemented by reference TRBV29-1 and TRBJ1-2, the full variable domain reads SAVISQKPSRDICQRGTSLTIQCQVDSQVTMMFWYRQQPGQSLTLIATANQGSEATYESGFVIDKFPISRPNLTFSTLTVSNMSPEDSSIYLCSVWSIGLVGYTFGSGTRLTVV.

This clone was picked up one time. V and J are TRBV7-9 and TRBJ2-1, with 8 bases identical to TRBD1. V was pared by 5 bases and J by 8 bases, with 2 bases of the junction left unmatched. The CDR3 covers 12 residues. Germline assignment: CDR1 SEHNR and CDR2 FQNEAQ (reference sequence). The CDR3 is CASSPTGDEQFF. CDR3 DNA: TGTGCCAGCAGCCCGACAGGGGATGAGCAGTTCTTC.

This clone has a single count. The chain links TRBV6-6 to TRBJ2-5; D possibly uses TRBD1 or TRBD2 (6 bases each). The last part of the DNA fits TRBJ2-7 better; the J call may be wrong. Germline V gene data show CDR1 as MNHNY and CDR2 as SVGAGI (reference sequence). This CDR3 is built from 15 residues. CDR3 in DNA: TGTGCCAGCAGTTACTCTGGGGGGCTGTCCTACGAGCAGTACTTC. Its translation is CASSYSGGLSYEQYF.

This sequence joins TRBV18 and TRBJ2-7, with 12 bases that match TRBD2. With V trimmed by 6 bases and J by 2 bases, 8 bases remained unmatched. The CDR3 extends over 16 amino acids. Germline CDR1 reads KGHSH; CDR2 reads LQKENI. The CDR3: CASSLTGLAGPYEQYF. CDR3 bases: TGTGCCAGCTCCCTGACGGGACTAGCGGGTCCCTACGAGCAGTACTTC.

This clone occurred once. The chain recombines TRBV9 with TRBJ2-2; 7 bases fit TRBD2. This CDR3 spans 15 amino acids. Losses at the gene ends were 0 bases for V and 6 bases for J; bases not matched to a gene: 5. The germline gives CDR1 SGDLS, CDR2 YYNGEE. CDR3 protein: CASSVGGGIAGELFF. In DNA, the CDR3 is TGTGCCAGCAGCGTAGGGGGAGGGATAGCCGGGGAGCTGTTTTTT. Supplemented by reference TRBV9 and TRBJ2-2, the full variable domain reads DSGVTQTPKHLITATGQRVTLRCSPRSGDLSVYWYQQSLDQGLQFLIQYYNGEERAKGNILERFSAQQFPDLHSELNLSSLELGDSALYFCASSVGGGIAGELFFGEGSRLTVL.

The CDR3 DNA reads as TGTGCCAGTAGTATGGCGACAGGGTACGAGCAGTACTTC. This gives the protein CASSMATGYEQYF. This chain joins TRBV19 and TRBJ2-7; the match to TRBD1 covers 7 bases. CDR3 size: 13 residues. Germline CDR1 is LNHDA and CDR2 is SQIVND (reference sequence). The ends lost 3 bases at V and 4 bases at J; junction bases unmatched: 3.

V and J are TRBV6-5 and TRBJ1-4; unclear D gene. V lost 0 bases to trimming and J lost 3 bases, with 8 bases between them. Germline V gene sequence: CDR1 MNHEY, CDR2 SVGAGI. The CDR3 totals 15 residues. The CDR3 DNA sequence: TGTGCCAGCAGTTACTCGAAGAGGGCTAATGAAAAACTGTTTTTT. Protein sequence: CASSYSKRANEKLFF.

The chain has TRBV18 and TRBJ1-1, with a weak D call TRBD1 (6 bases). V was shortened by 3 bases and J by 8 bases, with 10 bases between the two germline ends. CDR1 and CDR2 from the germline V gene are KGHSH and LQKENI. This CDR3 comprises 12 residues. This chain's CDR3 is CASSPGHREAFF. The DNA of the CDR3 is TGTGCCAGCTCACCGGGACATAGGGAAGCTTTCTTT.

This clone occurred a few times. V usage is TRBV9 and J usage is TRBJ1-4; D perhaps matches TRBD1 (6 bases). Trimming left V 4 bases short and J 7 bases short, with 14 bases between. Germline V gene data show CDR1 as SGDLS and CDR2 as YYNGEE. The CDR3 covers 14 residues. DNA for the CDR3: TGTGCCAGCAGCTCGTCAGGGGTAGGTGAAAAACTGTTTTTT. It is translated as CASSSSGVGEKLFF.

The J gene is TRBJ1-5, the V gene TRBV11-2; D is perhaps TRBD1 (5 bases). Trimming took off 3 bases at V and 6 bases at J, with 9 bases between the two ends. Per the germline V gene, CDR1 is SGHAT and CDR2 is FQNNGV. This CDR3 has 13 amino acids. CDR3 coding DNA: TGTGCCAGCAGCTTCGGCGGGGGTCAGCCCCAGCATTTT. It specifies CASSFGGGQPQHF.

V gene TRBV11-3 combines with J gene TRBJ2-1, with TRBD1 identical over 9 bases. The germline gives CDR1 SGHNT, CDR2 YENEEA. V shed 3 bases, J shed 4 bases, and the junction held 7 bases outside the gene matches. The CDR3 totals 16 residues. CDR3 protein: CASSFDGTGSYNEQFF. The CDR3, as DNA: TGTGCCAGCAGCTTCGACGGGACAGGGAGTTACAATGAGCAGTTCTTC.

J is TRBJ2-4 and V is TRBV5-1, with 8 nucleotides matching TRBD2. J gave up 1 base and V 5 bases, and 17 bases lay outside the gene matches. The CDR3 has 19 amino acids. CDR1 SGHRS and CDR2 YFSETQ come from the germline V gene. CDR3 nucleotides: TGCGCCAGCAGGAGGGGGGAGTTAACTAGCGGCCCTGCCAAAAACATTCAGTACTTC. It codes for CASRRGELTSGPAKNIQYF. Full variable domain (remainder filled in from reference TRBV5-1 and TRBJ2-4): KAGVTQTPRYLIKTRGQQVTLSCSPISGHRSVSWYQQTPGQGLQFLFEYFSETQRNKGNFPGRFSGRQFSNSRSEMNVSTLELGDSALYLCASRRGELTSGPAKNIQYFGAGTRLSVL.

J is TRBJ2-2 and V is TRBV2; D might be TRBD1 or TRBD2, each matching 5 bases. CDR1 is SNHLY, CDR2 FYNNEI, per germline. Trimming left V 8 bases short and J 1 base short, with 11 bases between. This CDR3 has 14 amino acids. The CDR3 reads CASGGLQNTGELFF. The CDR3 DNA follows: TGTGCCAGCGGGGGTCTTCAGAACACCGGGGAGCTGTTTTTT.

There are a few counts of this clone. This chain links TRBV4-2 with TRBJ2-7; D tentatively reads TRBD1 or TRBD2 (5 bases each). The CDR3 covers 11 residues. Per the germline V gene, CDR1 is LGHNA and CDR2 is YNFKEQ. V lost 6 bases and J 7 bases, leaving 10 bases between the germline ends. CDR3 DNA: TGTGCCAGCAGTCTCTGGGGGGAGCAGTACTTC. This gives the protein CASSLWGEQYF.